This entry lists 10 T cell receptor beta chains sequenced from one sample in a study of blood T cell repertoires in COVID-19. Assay used: immunoSEQ multiplex PCR; TCRdb lists only in-frame clones, some missing. The sample has 150,000 or so clones, 65% to 85% seen once. What was sequenced was PBMCs or T cells enriched from blood (not recorded which). The receptors stem from a woman aged 45-65 years who had been exposed to COVID-19.

The rearrangement uses TRBV5-6 and TRBJ1-3; tentatively, D is TRBD1 (5 bases). V dropped 1 base and J dropped 0 bases, with 11 bases sitting between them. Germline lookup yields CDR1 SGHDT and CDR2 YYEEEE. CDR3 length equals 16 residues. CDR3 loop: CASSLLLGGSGNTIYF. The CDR3, as DNA: TGTGCCAGCAGCTTGCTCCTCGGGGGCTCTGGAAACACCATATATTTT.

The J gene is TRBJ1-5, the V gene TRBV6-5; 8 positions agree with TRBD1. The germline gives CDR1 MNHEY, CDR2 SVGAGI. The CDR3 totals 14 residues. V lost 6 bases, J lost 2 bases, and 3 bases stayed unmatched. This CDR3 is CASSGQGGNQPQHF. CDR3 sequence (DNA): TGTGCCAGCAGCGGACAGGGCGGCAATCAGCCCCAGCATTTT.

J is TRBJ1-4 and V is TRBV30; possible D gene TRBD1, 5 bases. CDR1 is GTSNPN, CDR2 SVGIG, per germline (reference sequence). Deletions cut 6 bases from V and 8 bases from J, with 10 bases between. This CDR3 spans 11 amino acids. The CDR3, as DNA: TGTGCCTGTTGGCAGGGAGAAAAACTGTTTTTT. It encodes CACWQGEKLFF.

V is TRBV5-8 and J is TRBJ1-5, with 9 bases matching TRBD1. J was trimmed by 6 bases and V by 0 bases; bases with no gene match: 7. CDR1 SGHTS and CDR2 YDEGEE come from the germline V gene. The CDR3 spans 16 residues. The CDR3 sequence: CASSLVAGTGSQPQHF. CDR3 in DNA: TGTGCCAGCAGCTTGGTTGCGGGGACAGGGAGTCAGCCCCAGCATTTT. Supplemented by reference TRBV5-8 and TRBJ1-5, the full variable domain reads EAGVTQSPTHLIKTRGQQATLRCSPISGHTSVYWYQQALGLGLQFLLWYDEGEERNRGNFPPRFSGRQFPNYSSELNVNALELEDSALYLCASSLVAGTGSQPQHFGDGTRLSIL.

This clone has a handful of counts. This rearrangement joins TRBV19 to TRBJ1-3; D not resolved. CDR3 size: 15 residues. The germline V gene has CDR1 LNHDA and CDR2 SQIVND (reference sequence). V was cut by 7 bases and J by 0 bases, with 13 bases left in between. Here the CDR3 DNA reads TGTGCCAGTAAAGGCGGTTTCAACTCTGGAAACACCATATATTTT. It translates to CASKGGFNSGNTIYF.

The genes are TRBV6-4 and TRBJ1-5; unclear D gene. The CDR3 has 13 residues. CDR1 is MRHNA, CDR2 SNTAGT, per germline. V was clipped by 3 bases and J by 3 bases, with 6 bases between them. The CDR3 loop is CASSDSLNQPQHF. Written as DNA, the CDR3 is TGTGCCAGCAGTGATTCCCTCAATCAGCCCCAGCATTTT.

The gene calls are TRBV11-2 and TRBJ1-6; maybe TRBD1 (5 bases). The CDR3 has 15 amino acids. CDR1 is SGHAT and CDR2 is FQNNGV in the germline V gene. V dropped 7 bases and J dropped 7 bases, with 17 bases sitting between them. As DNA, the CDR3 is TGTGCCAGCACCCCGGCGGGGCTGGGGAATTCACCCCTCCACTTT. Amino acid sequence: CASTPAGLGNSPLHF.

The gene calls are TRBV27 and TRBJ1-1; TRBD1 matches at 8 bases. CDR3 length: 14 amino acids. The junction had 6 bases not matched to a gene; V was cut back by 5 bases and J by 4 bases. Germline V CDR1 and CDR2: MNHEY, SMNVEV (reference sequence). CDR3 sequence reads: CASSRRQGPTEAFF. The CDR3 nucleotides are TGTGCCAGCAGTCGACGACAGGGGCCCACTGAAGCTTTCTTT.

This chain's CDR3 is CASSVAPKGDGYTF. Written as DNA, the CDR3 is TGTGCCAGCAGCGTAGCCCCAAAGGGGGACGGCTACACCTTC. The rearrangement joins TRBV9 to TRBJ1-2, with D perhaps matching TRBD1 (6 bases). Germline CDR1 is SGDLS and CDR2 is YYNGEE. This CDR3 comprises 14 residues. Trimming cost V 0 bases and J 8 bases, with 14 bases left between them.

The CDR3 loop is CASSWGGASGGPDEQYF. The CDR3 DNA sequence: TGCGCCAGCAGCTGGGGTGGGGCTAGCGGGGGGCCGGACGAGCAGTACTTC. The genes are TRBV5-1 and TRBJ2-7, with TRBD2 identical over 11 bases. The CDR3 is 17 amino acids. V trimming: 3 bases; J trimming: 5 bases; junction bases outside the gene matches: 13. Germline lookup yields CDR1 SGHRS and CDR2 YFSETQ.